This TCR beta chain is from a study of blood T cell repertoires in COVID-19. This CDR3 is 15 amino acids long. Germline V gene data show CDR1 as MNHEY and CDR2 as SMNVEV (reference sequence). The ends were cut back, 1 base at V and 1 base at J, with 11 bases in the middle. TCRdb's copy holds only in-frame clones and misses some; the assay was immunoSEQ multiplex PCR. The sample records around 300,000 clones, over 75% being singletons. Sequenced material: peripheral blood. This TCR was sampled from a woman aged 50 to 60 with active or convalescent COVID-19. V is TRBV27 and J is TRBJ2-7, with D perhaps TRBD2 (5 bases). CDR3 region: CASSLWRMGSYEQYF. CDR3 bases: TGTGCCAGCAGTTTATGGAGGATGGGGTCCTACGAGCAGTACTTC.